What follows are 8 T cell receptor beta chains derived from one specimen sequenced in a study of metastatic and nonmetastatic thyroid tumors. Treatment of any kind had been given to no patient before thyroid surgery. TCRdb re-clonotyped the PCR reads via MiXCR. Of 15,000 to 20,000 clones listed, about 33% are singletons. Sequenced input: tumor tissue. The receptors were sampled from a female donor with papillary thyroid cancer or a benign thyroid nodule (not recorded which). Some clones in this sample may be carry-over from other donors' samples.

The chain employs TRBV20-1 and TRBJ1-6; no clear D. Germline V gene lookup returns CDR1 DFQATT and CDR2 SNEGSKA (reference sequence). The CDR3 runs to 9 residues. The chain's CDR3 is CHLETPLHF. The CDR3 DNA follows: TGCCATCTCGAGACACCCCTCCACTTT.

This chain uses TRBV27 with TRBJ2-7; D gene ambiguous. Trimming removed 3 bases at V and 2 bases at J, with 11 bases between. CDR1 is MNHEY, CDR2 SMNVEV, per germline (reference sequence). The CDR3 is made up of 14 amino acids. The CDR3 region is CASSLGHTTYEQYF. The CDR3, as DNA: TGTGCCAGCAGTTTGGGCCATACAACCTACGAGCAGTACTTC.

The rearrangement links TRBV30 to TRBJ2-7, with D possibly matching TRBD1 (5 bases). This CDR3 region has 11 residues. Germline lookup yields CDR1 GTSNPN and CDR2 SVGIG (reference sequence). V was clipped by 3 bases and J by 2 bases, with 5 bases between them. CDR3 bases: TGTGCCTGGAGGACAGCCTACGAGCAGTACTTC. Its translation: CAWRTAYEQYF.

The rearrangement links TRBV7-3 to TRBJ1-6, with a tentative D call TRBD1 (5 bases). Germline V gives CDR1 SGHTA, CDR2 FQGTGA. Trimming cost V 5 bases and J 8 bases, with 10 bases left between them. CDR3 length equals 13 residues. The CDR3 reads CASSTDKDSPLHF. DNA for the CDR3: TGTGCCAGCAGCACGGACAAAGATTCACCCCTCCACTTT.

The J gene is TRBJ1-5, the V gene TRBV7-9; 8 bases match TRBD1. The CDR3 contains 15 residues. The V and J ends lost 5 bases and 4 bases, in that order; junction bases with no gene match: 7. Germline CDR1 SEHNR, CDR2 FQNEAQ (reference sequence). CDR3 amino acids: CASSPGQGQNQPQHF. The CDR3 nucleotides read TGTGCCAGCAGCCCCGGACAGGGTCAGAATCAGCCCCAGCATTTT.

V usage is TRBV5-5 and J usage is TRBJ2-7; perhaps TRBD1 as D (6 bases). The CDR3 is made up of 14 amino acids. Looked up from germline, CDR1 is SGHKS and CDR2 is YYEKEE (reference sequence). Trimming stripped 2 bases from V and 4 bases from J, with 13 bases between. The CDR3 loop is CASSFDRILYEQYF. CDR3 sequence (DNA): TGTGCCAGCAGCTTTGACAGGATTTTGTACGAGCAGTACTTC.

CDR3 DNA: TGCGCCAGCAGCTTAGGACAGGGTAAGAATGAGCAGTTCTTC. Its protein is CASSLGQGKNEQFF. The chain combines TRBV5-1 with TRBJ2-1, with TRBD1 matching 8 bases. The CDR3 totals 14 residues. V lost 2 bases to trimming and J lost 7 bases; unmatched junction nucleotides: 5. From germline, CDR1 is SGHRS and CDR2 YFSETQ. The full variable domain, its missing parts supplied by reference TRBV5-1 and TRBJ2-1, is KAGVTQTPRYLIKTRGQQVTLSCSPISGHRSVSWYQQTPGQGLQFLFEYFSETQRNKGNFPGRFSGRQFSNSRSEMNVSTLELGDSALYLCASSLGQGKNEQFFGPGTRLTVL.

The rearrangement links TRBV7-2 to TRBJ1-3; possibly TRBD1 for D (5 bases). V lost 1 base, J lost 4 bases, and 5 bases lay in between. The CDR3 loop spans 13 amino acids. Per germline, CDR1 SGHTA and CDR2 FQGNSA. The CDR3 sequence: CASSLGQGNTIYF. The CDR3 nucleotides are TGTGCCAGCAGCTTAGGACAGGGAAACACCATATATTTT.